Below, one T cell receptor (beta chain) is given with its context. This record belongs to a study of T cells in localized non-small cell lung cancer. Profiled with immunoSEQ multiplex PCR; TCRdb holds only in-frame clones, not every one. The profile shows about 25,000 clones, about 92% of them singletons. The germline V and J ends were trimmed by 10 bases and 7 bases, with 11 bases remaining between them. CDR1 is ENHRY, CDR2 SYGVKD, per germline. There are 12 residues in the CDR3. The chain has TRBV10-3 and TRBJ1-6, with D possibly matching TRBD1 (5 bases). Source: peripheral blood, taken before any cancer treatment. This receptor was identified in a man aged 40 to 75 with stage III squamous cell lung carcinoma. The CDR3 protein is CANPGFNSPLHF. The CDR3 DNA reads TGTGCCAACCCAGGGTTCAATTCACCCCTCCACTTT.